Listed below are T cell receptor beta chains from one sample, sequenced in a study of metastatic and nonmetastatic thyroid tumors. TCRdb re-clonotyped the PCR reads through MiXCR. This sample has under 20,000 clones, with about 33% found just once. The sample taken for sequencing was tumor tissue. The receptors stem from a male donor with papillary thyroid cancer or a benign thyroid nodule (not recorded which). Some clones in this sample may be carry-over from other donors' samples. Each CDR3 is given with its conserved first and last residue. Fields, in order: CDR3 length, D gene, V gene, clone size, J gene, CDR3 DNA, CDR3 protein. The D gene is left open where the match is weak. Rows may omit the clone size; those that give it use once, few, many or a size class.

12	NA	TRBV30	NA	TRBJ2-1	TGTGCCTGGAGTTTGATGAGGAATGAGCAGTTCTTC	CAWSLMRNEQFF
12	NA	TRBV12-3/TRBV12-4	NA	TRBJ1-1	TGTGCCAGCAGCGCAGGGTTGACTGAAGCTTTCTTT	CASSAGLTEAFF
15	NA	TRBV10-1	medium-sized	TRBJ1-2	TGCGCCAGCAGTGCCTCGAACGCGTGTATCTATGGCTACACCTTC	CASSASNACIYGYTF
15	NA	TRBV6-5	few	TRBJ2-7	TGTGCCAGCAGTTACCGGTTCGGGACTCTAAACGAGCAGTACTTC	CASSYRFGTLNEQYF
15	TRBD1	TRBV20-1	NA	TRBJ1-6	TGCAGTGCTAAAGCACAGGGGGCCACTAATTCACCCCTCCACTTT	CSAKAQGATNSPLHF
11	NA	TRBV20-1	NA	TRBJ2-1	TGCAGTTCTGCCGGGTTCAATGAGCATTTCTTC	CSSAGFNEHFF
13	NA	TRBV7-3	NA	TRBJ2-7	TGTGCCAGCAGCGCCTCCTACCGGAGCGAGCAGTACTTC	CASSASYRSEQYF
17	NA	TRBV12-3/TRBV12-4	NA	TRBJ2-3	TGTGCCAGCAGCCTACGGAGGGGCTGGAGTACGACAGATACGCAGTATTTT	CASSLRRGWSTTDTQYF
14	NA	TRBV7-3	NA	TRBJ2-6	TGTGCCAGCAGCCCGTCCCCTGGGGCCCACGTCCTGACTTTC	CASSPSPGAHVLTF
13	TRBD2	TRBV6-5	few	TRBJ2-7	TGTGCCAGCAGTTACAGGCGGGAGGCCGAGCAGTACTTC	CASSYRREAEQYF
13	NA	TRBV28	few	TRBJ1-2	TGTGCCAGCAGTTTAAGCGGGGTAATGGGCTACACCTTC	CASSLSGVMGYTF
13	NA	TRBV7-9	NA	TRBJ2-1	TGTGCCATCAGCTTATCGCCAGGCAATGAGCAGATCTTC	CAISLSPGNEQIF
15	TRBD2	TRBV6-1	many	TRBJ2-1	TGTGCCAGCAGGTTAATAGCGGGAGGGCCGAATGAGCAGTTCTTC	CASRLIAGGPNEQFF
12	NA	TRBV29-1	many	TRBJ1-1	TGCAGCGTTGACACAGGGTTCACTGAAGCTTTCTTT	CSVDTGFTEAFF
14	NA	TRBV6-5	many	TRBJ2-1	TGTGCCAGCAGTTACCGGGCGACCCTTTATGAGCAGTTCTTC	CASSYRATLYEQFF
18	TRBD2	TRBV28	NA	TRBJ2-5	TGTGCCAGCAGCACTATATCGGGACTAGCGGTTAACCAAGAGACCCAGTACTTC	CASSTISGLAVNQETQYF
15	TRBD1	TRBV3-1	many	TRBJ2-7	TGTGCCAGCAGCCACCCCGGGACAGGGGATCACGAGCAGTACTTC	CASSHPGTGDHEQYF
14	TRBD1	TRBV6-5	medium-sized	TRBJ1-6	TGTGCCAGCAGTTACTCGGACAGGGCGTCACCCCTCCACTTT	CASSYSDRASPLHF
13	NA	TRBV12-3/TRBV12-4	many	TRBJ1-2	TGTGCCAGCCGCAGGTCAGCCTCGACGGGCTACACCTTC	CASRRSASTGYTF
14	NA	TRBV5-1	NA	TRBJ2-7	TGCGCCAGCATCTTGGAGGGGACGTACTACGAGCAGTACTTC	CASILEGTYYEQYF
15	TRBD1	TRBV29-1	few	TRBJ2-7	TGCAGCGGCGCTGACAGGGGACCCAACGCTTACGAGCAGTACTTC	CSGADRGPNAYEQYF
14	NA	TRBV5-1	many	TRBJ1-1	TGCGCCAGCAGCTCCGGCAAGTGGAACACTGAAGCTTTCTTT	CASSSGKWNTEAFF
14	TRBD2	TRBV20-1	once	TRBJ2-7	TGCAGTGCTTCCAAGGTAGCGGGACCATACGAGCAGTACTTC	CSASKVAGPYEQYF
14	TRBD1	TRBV11-3	few	TRBJ2-2	TGTGCCAGCAGCCCCAGGGGGCGCAACGGGGAGCTGTTTTTT	CASSPRGRNGELFF
13	TRBD2	TRBV11-2	NA	TRBJ2-7	TGTGCCAGCAGCTCCATAGCGGGCTACGAGCAGTACTTC	CASSSIAGYEQYF
16	TRBD2	TRBV7-9	NA	TRBJ2-1	TGTGGCAGCAGCCCGCCCGCAGCGGGAGGGATAAAGGAGCAGTTCTTC	CGSSPPAAGGIKEQFF
14	NA	TRBV6-1	NA	TRBJ1-2	TGTGCCAGCAGTGAAGGAAATAGGGTTGGTGGCTACACCTTC	CASSEGNRVGGYTF
14	NA	TRBV16	many	TRBJ2-5	TGTGCCAGCAGCAACTCCGGGAGCGAAGAGACCCAGTACTTC	CASSNSGSEETQYF
14	NA	TRBV19	NA	TRBJ1-5	TGTGCCAGTAGTATTCGTACACCAGATCAGCCCCAGCATTTT	CASSIRTPDQPQHF
15	NA	TRBV29-1	NA	TRBJ2-6	TGCAGCGCAGACCTCGGCCCCTCTGGGTCCAACGTCCTGACTTTC	CSADLGPSGSNVLTF
17	NA	TRBV5-1	many	TRBJ2-1	TGCGCCAGCAGCTCCGGACAGAACATTGGATCCTACAATGAGCAGTTCTTC	CASSSGQNIGSYNEQFF
16	TRBD1	TRBV7-3	many	TRBJ1-1	TGTGCCAGCAGCTTATATGGGGACAGCCCTTTGGCTGAAGCTTTCTTT	CASSLYGDSPLAEAFF
13	NA	TRBV10-2	NA	TRBJ2-7	TGCGCCAGCAGTGGGAATTACCTGCCCGAGCAGTACTTC	CASSGNYLPEQYF
16	NA	TRBV20-1	NA	TRBJ1-1	TGCAGTGCGCCGGACCCAGGGTTGAGTCGTGACACTGAAGCTTTCTTT	CSAPDPGLSRDTEAFF
15	NA	TRBV5-1	large	TRBJ1-2	TGCGCCAGCAGCTTGTTAGGGAGGGGAAACGATGGCTACACCTTC	CASSLLGRGNDGYTF
19	TRBD2	TRBV6-5	many	TRBJ2-4	TGTGCCAGCAGTTTCGGACTAGCGGGAGGGAATCTGGCCAAAAACATTCAGTACTTC	CASSFGLAGGNLAKNIQYF
18	TRBD1	TRBV18	many	TRBJ2-6	TGTGCCAGCTCACCACGGACAGGGTCCCTGTCTGGGGCCAACGTCCTGACTTTC	CASSPRTGSLSGANVLTF
15	NA	TRBV7-9	NA	TRBJ1-1	TGTGCCAGCAGCTTCAAGGGAGACAAGAACACTGAAGCTTTCTTT	CASSFKGDKNTEAFF
15	NA	TRBV5-1	NA	TRBJ1-2	TGCGCCAGCAGCTGGGAGACAGGATCTAACTATGGCTACACCTTC	CASSWETGSNYGYTF
14	NA	TRBV6-5	NA	TRBJ2-3	TGTGCCAGCAGTTACCGGACACTTACAGATACGCAGGATTTT	CASSYRTLTDTQDF
14	TRBD1	TRBV15	NA	TRBJ1-5	TGTGCCACCAGCAGAGGGCAGGGGGAGCAGCCCCAGCATTTT	CATSRGQGEQPQHF
13	NA	TRBV6-1	NA	TRBJ1-5	TGTGCCAGCAAGACGTATATCAATCAGCCCCAGCATTTT	CASKTYINQPQHF
16	NA	TRBV6-1	NA	TRBJ1-6	TGTGCCAGCAGTGACCGATGGGAGTACCAAAGCCCACCCCTCCTCTTT	CASSDRWEYQSPPLLF
15	NA	TRBV27	NA	TRBJ1-6	TGTGCCAGCAGGACGGGTGGCTCCTATAATTCACCCCTCCACTTT	CASRTGGSYNSPLHF
12	NA	TRBV7-9	few	TRBJ2-2	TGTGCCAGCAGCCTCATCACCGGGGAGCTGTTTTTT	CASSLITGELFF
11	NA	TRBV3-1	NA	TRBJ2-2	TGTGCCAGCGCTTACGCCGGGGAGCTGTTTTTT	CASAYAGELFF
18	TRBD2	TRBV4-2	NA	TRBJ2-1	TGTGCCAGCAGCCAATTTAAGGCCGGGACTAGCGGGAGGAATGAGCGGTTCTTC	CASSQFKAGTSGRNERFF
17	NA	TRBV12-3/TRBV12-4	NA	TRBJ1-2	TGTGCCAGCAGTTTTATGGGTAGTGGGGCTTATGAACGTGGCTACACCTTC	CASSFMGSGAYERGYTF
15	TRBD2	TRBV2	medium-sized	TRBJ2-5	TGTGCCAGCATTCTGAGCGGGAGGGTTCGGGAGACCCAGTACTTC	CASILSGRVRETQYF
13	NA	TRBV19	NA	TRBJ1-2	TGTGCCAGTAAGGGCATCAGTAACTATGGCTACACCTTC	CASKGISNYGYTF
14	NA	TRBV2	medium-sized	TRBJ1-1	TGTGCCAGCAGTGACGGGGAGTATGACACTGAAGCTTTCTTT	CASSDGEYDTEAFF
13	NA	TRBV18	NA	TRBJ1-1	TGTGCCAGCTCACCTGAGGTCTTGGCTGAAGCTTTCTTT	CASSPEVLAEAFF
15	NA	TRBV6-5	NA	TRBJ2-7	TGTGCCAGCAGTTACTCCATTGACGGTTCCTACGAGCAGTACTTC	CASSYSIDGSYEQYF
15	TRBD1	TRBV20-1	many	TRBJ1-2	TGCAGTGCCAGCGACCCCAGGGGGCAAGGGTATGGCTACACCTTC	CSASDPRGQGYGYTF
13	TRBD2	TRBV5-1	NA	TRBJ2-7	TGCGCCAGCAGCTTGGAATTAGCGGGGAAGCAGTACTTC	CASSLELAGKQYF